One and the same sample provided the 13 T cell receptor beta chains below, sequenced in a study of cytomegalovirus exposure and HLA in healthy donors listed by TCRdb under 2017. The library was generated by the immunoSEQ multiplex PCR assay. For the multiplex PCR, a mixture combining 60 forward primers for TCR Vbeta segments and 13 reverse primers for TCR Jbeta segments was used. TCRdb's version of the immuneACCESS table is confined to in-frame rearrangements and falls short of the full clone set. An unresolved V gene accounts for under half of the shortfall where checked; the remainder is of unknown origin. The sample table gives about 140,000 clones. Under 2.5% of the sample is held by the ten biggest clonotypes. Material for sequencing was PBMCs. These receptors were taken from a woman between 18 and 29 years old in good health and CMV-seronegative.

The genes are TRBV5-5 and TRBJ2-2, with unresolved D. Germline lookup yields CDR1 SGHKS and CDR2 YYEKEE (reference sequence). V was shortened by 0 bases and J by 0 bases, with 6 bases between the two germline ends. This CDR3 contains 15 residues. CDR3 region: CASSLDIANTGELFF. CDR3 sequence (DNA): TGTGCCAGCAGCTTGGACATTGCGAACACCGGGGAGCTGTTTTTT.

This chain links TRBV6-1 with TRBJ1-1; unclear D gene. Germline V gene sequence: CDR1 MNHNS, CDR2 SASEGT. The CDR3 consists of 13 residues. V was pared by 2 bases and J by 3 bases, with 7 bases between. The CDR3 protein is CASSEQKDTEAFF. CDR3 nucleotide sequence: TGTGCCAGCAGTGAACAGAAAGACACTGAAGCTTTCTTT.

The chain combines TRBV5-4 with TRBJ2-6; 7 bases agree with TRBD2. Germline-derived CDR1 and CDR2 are SGHNT and YYREEE (reference sequence). V was pared by 5 bases and J by 0 bases, with 14 bases of the junction left unmatched. The CDR3 length is 19 residues. The CDR3 DNA is TGTGCCAGCAGTCGCGGTGGGGGGGGACGCCCCTCTGGGGCCAACGTCCTGACTTTC. Translating it yields CASSRGGGGRPSGANVLTF.

V gene TRBV27 combines with J gene TRBJ2-3; 9 bases match TRBD1. From germline, CDR1 is MNHEY and CDR2 SMNVEV (reference sequence). This CDR3 region has 15 residues. V shed 7 bases and J 8 bases; nucleotides not matched to a gene: 13. DNA for the CDR3: TGTGCCAGCAATCCCGGGACAGGGTGGAAGGGTACGCAGTATTTT. Translation: CASNPGTGWKGTQYF.

The genes are TRBV6-6 and TRBJ1-1, with D possibly being TRBD1 (6 bases). This CDR3 comprises 14 residues. From germline, CDR1 is MNHNY and CDR2 SVGAGI (reference sequence). V was cut by 6 bases and J by 4 bases, with 15 bases left in between. The CDR3 nucleotides read TGTGCCAGCAGGACGACAGGTCTCGGCACTGAAGCTTTCTTT. Its protein is CASRTTGLGTEAFF.

The V gene is TRBV5-4, the J gene TRBJ2-7, with 9 bases that match TRBD1. Germline loops: CDR1 SGHNT, CDR2 YYREEE (reference sequence). The J segment lost 1 base and the V segment lost 4 bases, leaving 3 bases of the junction unmatched. The CDR3 has 14 residues. The CDR3: CASSVGTGSYEQYF. For the CDR3, the DNA is TGTGCCAGCAGCGTAGGGACAGGGTCCTACGAGCAGTACTTC.

The chain is built from TRBV6-4 and TRBJ2-1; 8 bases agree with TRBD2. The CDR3 length is 14 residues. Unmatched junction bases numbered 9, after V lost 6 bases and J lost 8 bases. CDR1 is MRHNA, CDR2 SNTAGT, per germline. CDR3 DNA: TGTGCCAGCAGCCCGGGACTAGGAGGCGATGAGCAGTTCTTC. It codes for CASSPGLGGDEQFF.

The chain joins TRBV2 to TRBJ2-7, with 12 bases aligning to TRBD1. V was clipped by 6 bases and J by 4 bases; unmatched bases: 1. Germline-derived CDR1 and CDR2 are SNHLY and FYNNEI. This CDR3 is built from 13 residues. Written as DNA, the CDR3 is TGTGCCAGCAGGGGACAGGGGGCTTACGAGCAGTACGTC. It codes for CASRGQGAYEQYV.

CDR3 coding DNA: TGTGCCAGCTCACTAGCTAACAGGGTTGGGGATGAGCAGTTCTTC. Its protein product is CASSLANRVGDEQFF. The V and J genes are TRBV18 and TRBJ2-1; possible D gene TRBD1, 6 bases. The length of the CDR3 is 15 residues. V lost 4 bases, J lost 8 bases, and 18 bases lay in between. Per germline, CDR1 KGHSH and CDR2 LQKENI.

This chain joins TRBV6-5 and TRBJ2-7; 8 bases agree with TRBD2. Germline V CDR1 and CDR2: MNHEY, SVGAGI. J was trimmed by 3 bases and V by 4 bases; bases with no gene match: 11. The CDR3 contains 16 residues. The CDR3, as DNA: TGTGCCAGCAGTTGGGGGATCGGGGGGGGCCTCTACGAGCAGTACGTC. Amino acid sequence: CASSWGIGGGLYEQYV.

The chain carries TRBV5-6 and TRBJ2-7; tentatively, D is TRBD2 (7 bases). Trimming pared 4 bases from V and 6 bases from J, leaving 14 bases between. This CDR3 has 13 amino acids. CDR1 and CDR2 (germline): SGHDT, YYEEEE. DNA for the CDR3: TGTGCCAGCAGCGCGGAGGGGGGGGGCGAGCAGTACGTC. Residues: CASSAEGGGEQYV.

The V call is TRBV9, the J call TRBJ1-1; TRBD1 might be the D (5 bases). CDR3 size: 15 residues. Per the germline V gene, CDR1 is SGDLS and CDR2 is YYNGEE. Trimming removed 3 bases at V and 0 bases at J, with 12 bases between. The CDR3 DNA follows: TGTGCCAGCAGCGGACGATCGGACATGAACACTGAAGCTTTCTTT. It translates to CASSGRSDMNTEAFF. Full variable domain (outside the CDR3, taken from reference TRBV9 and TRBJ1-1): DSGVTQTPKHLITATGQRVTLRCSPRSGDLSVYWYQQSLDQGLQFLIQYYNGEERAKGNILERFSAQQFPDLHSELNLSSLELGDSALYFCASSGRSDMNTEAFFGQGTRLTVV.

The gene calls are TRBV5-1 and TRBJ1-4; D possibly corresponds to TRBD1 (5 bases). The CDR3 runs 16 residues. Germline V lookup: CDR1 SGHRS, CDR2 YFSETQ. V shed 0 bases and J shed 6 bases, with 15 bases lying between them. DNA for the CDR3: TGCGCCAGCAGCTTGGCAGAGGTCTGGGGGGATGAAAAACTGTTTTTT. Its protein product is CASSLAEVWGDEKLFF.